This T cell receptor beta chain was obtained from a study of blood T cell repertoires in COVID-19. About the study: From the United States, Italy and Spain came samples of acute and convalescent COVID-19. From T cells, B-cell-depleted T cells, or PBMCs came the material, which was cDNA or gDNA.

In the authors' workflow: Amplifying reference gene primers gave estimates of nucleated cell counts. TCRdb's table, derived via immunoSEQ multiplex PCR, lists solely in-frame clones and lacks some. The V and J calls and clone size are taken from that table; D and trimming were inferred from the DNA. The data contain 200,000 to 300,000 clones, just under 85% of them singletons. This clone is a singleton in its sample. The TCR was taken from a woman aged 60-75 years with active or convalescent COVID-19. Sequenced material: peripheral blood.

The CDR3 DNA is TGTGCTAGTGGTTTGGGGACAGGGGCCTCGTACGGGCGCGGCTACACCTTC. It codes for CASGLGTGASYGRGYTF. V and J are TRBV12-5 and TRBJ1-2; 9 bases agree with TRBD1. In germline, CDR1 is LGHNT, CDR2 FRNRAP. CDR3 size: 17 residues. V was pared by 1 base and J by 8 bases, with 14 bases of the junction left unmatched.